This T cell receptor (beta chain) was captured by sequencing in a study of shared clonotypes between healthy human individuals. Study-wide results and caveats: Sampling was confined to blood; repertoires within tissues likely differ.

The protocol was immunoSEQ multiplex PCR, while the TCRdb copy is restricted to in-frame clones and leaves out a portion. The sample includes approximately 1,500,000 clones, 98% of them seen just once. The CDR3 length is 15 residues. CDR1 MDHEN and CDR2 SYDVKM come from the germline V gene. Trimming cost V 6 bases and J 4 bases; bases outside gene matches: 7. A word on this clone: Its antigen remains unidentified. Other DNA sequences in the same sample also yield this CDR3.

The chain employs TRBV28 and TRBJ2-7; TRBD1 matches at 12 bases. This receptor was obtained from a man between 25 and 39 years old in good health. Sequencing was carried out using naive CD4+ T cells sorted from blood. Subset described: CD45RA+ positively selected. The CDR3 DNA reads TGTGCCAGCAGGCCACCGGGACAGGGGGCTTACGAGCAGTACTTC. This encodes CASRPPGQGAYEQYF. Full variable domain (rest looked up from reference TRBV28 and TRBJ2-7): DVKVTQSSRYLVKRTGEKVFLECVQDMDHENMFWYRQDPGLGLRLIYFSYDVKMKEKGDIPEGYSVSREKKERFSLILESASTNQTSMYLCASRPPGQGAYEQYFGPGTRLTVT.